These 9 T cell receptor beta chains were sequenced from one sample in a study of T cell changes during pregnancy in multiple sclerosis. Only in-frame clones appear in the TCRdb table, and some are missing; sequencing was by immunoSEQ multiplex PCR. This table has around 130,000 clones, approximately 96% appearing once. Sequencing used peripheral blood, obtained after pregnancy. The receptors were gathered from a female donor with multiple sclerosis, enrolled in a pregnancy study.

J is TRBJ2-5 and V is TRBV28, with 7 bases fitting TRBD1. With 10 bases clipped from V and 7 bases from J, the junction kept 18 bases outside the gene matches. Germline V gives CDR1 MDHEN, CDR2 SYDVKM. The CDR3 totals 15 residues. The CDR3 DNA reads as TGTGCCATCTCCCGGGACAGTACTTTTTCCGGGACCCAGTACTTC. Amino acid sequence: CAISRDSTFSGTQYF.

The chain uses TRBV7-3 and TRBJ2-3, with D perhaps TRBD1 (5 bases). The CDR3 loop spans 15 amino acids. The germline V gene encodes CDR1 SGHTA and CDR2 FQGTGA. Trimming took off 2 bases at V and 3 bases at J, with 12 bases between the two ends. The CDR3 DNA follows: TGTGCCAGCAGCTTACGTCCACAGGCGACAGATACGCAGTATTTT. It is translated as CASSLRPQATDTQYF.

This clone has just one count. The chain links TRBV30 to TRBJ1-2; TRBD1 agrees at 10 bases. Per the germline V gene, CDR1 is GTSNPN and CDR2 is SVGIG (reference sequence). Trimming cost V 2 bases and J 7 bases; bases outside gene matches: 7. The CDR3 has 14 residues. Here the CDR3 reads CAWSWDRGFGGYTF. CDR3 nucleotides: TGTGCCTGGAGTTGGGACAGGGGTTTCGGTGGCTACACCTTC.

CDR3 nucleotide sequence: TGTGCCAGCAGCCCTAGCAGGGGAAGTTACGGCTATGGCTACACCTTC. As protein: CASSPSRGSYGYGYTF. The V gene is TRBV27, the J gene TRBJ1-2; the D gene is possibly TRBD1 (6 bases). V dropped 6 bases and J dropped 4 bases, with 21 bases sitting between them. Germline V gene sequence: CDR1 MNHEY, CDR2 SMNVEV (reference sequence). CDR3 size: 16 residues.

This chain joins TRBV14 and TRBJ1-1, with a possible D match to TRBD1 (5 bases). Trimming removed 4 bases at V and 7 bases at J, with 19 bases between. The length of the CDR3 is 15 residues. Germline CDR1 is SGHDN and CDR2 is FVKESK. CDR3 sequence: CASSRWTPDLGEAFF. Written as DNA, the CDR3 is TGTGCCAGCAGCCGTTGGACACCTGACCTGGGTGAAGCTTTCTTT.

The rearrangement joins TRBV11-2 to TRBJ2-7; TRBD2 might be the D (6 bases). This CDR3 is built from 15 residues. The ends were cut back, 4 bases at V and 3 bases at J, with 16 bases in the middle. Looked up from germline, CDR1 is SGHAT and CDR2 is FQNNGV. Written as DNA, the CDR3 is TGTGCCAGCAGCTCGCACGCGGAGGGGAGCTACGAGCAGTACTTC. Its translation: CASSSHAEGSYEQYF.

The sample holds one count of this clone. V gene TRBV28 combines with J gene TRBJ2-1; 8 positions match TRBD2. The CDR3 sequence is 17 residues long. Trimming removed 5 bases from V and 5 bases from J; junction bases left unmatched: 14. Germline V gene lookup returns CDR1 MDHEN and CDR2 SYDVKM. CDR3 protein: CASSPYPGLGFNNEQFF. In DNA form, the CDR3 reads TGTGCCAGCAGTCCCTATCCGGGACTAGGATTTAACAATGAGCAGTTCTTC.

V gene TRBV5-1 combines with J gene TRBJ2-3; TRBD2 agrees at 8 bases. Germline V gives CDR1 SGHRS, CDR2 YFSETQ. Germline trimming cut 4 bases from V and 4 bases from J; bases unmatched to any gene: 11. CDR3 length: 16 amino acids. CDR3 nucleotide sequence: TGCGCCAGCAGCCGGTGGAGCGGGGGAGCCCCAGATACGCAGTATTTT. Translating it yields CASSRWSGGAPDTQYF.

The chain employs TRBV19 and TRBJ1-4; D unresolved. Trimming removed 7 bases at V and 8 bases at J, with 8 bases between. CDR1 LNHDA and CDR2 SQIVND come from the germline V gene (reference sequence). This CDR3 is built from 11 residues. CDR3 bases: TGTGCCAGTATATCGGGAGAAAAACTGTTTTTT. Protein product: CASISGEKLFF.